These T cell receptor beta chains were read from a single sample in a study of neoadjuvant anti-PD-1 for oral cavity cancer. Using immunoSEQ multiplex PCR, the repertoire was profiled, and TCRdb retains in-frame clones only, with some absent. Altogether over 13,000 clones are present, about two thirds being singletons, with the ten largest covering approximately 2%. The sequencing here drew on PBMCs, taken before nivolumab (anti-PD-1) treatment. These receptors were taken from a person aged 40 to 85 with oral cavity squamous cell carcinoma. The CDR3 runs from the conserved cysteine through the conserved F or W. The D gene is left open where the match is weak. Only part of the rows carry a size: once, few, many, or a class if the clone is expanded.

>-|-|TRBV7-6|TRBJ1-5
TGTGCCAGCAGCTTCGACAGGAATCAGCCCCAGCATTTT
CASSFDRNQPQHF
>-|TRBD1|TRBV9|TRBJ1-6
TGTGCCAGCAGCGGAGCCGGTCAACTTCGACAGGGGAATTCACCCCTCCACTTT
CASSGAGQLRQGNSPLHF
>-|TRBD2|TRBV11-2|TRBJ2-1
TGTGCCAGCAGCCCGACTAGCGGGGGTACCTACAATGAGCAGTTCTTC
CASSPTSGGTYNEQFF
>few|-|TRBV9|TRBJ2-3
TGTGCCAGCAGCGCCGAGGGGGGGCGCACGCAGTATTTT
CASSAEGGRTQYF
>few|TRBD2|TRBV5-1|TRBJ2-2
TGCGCCAGCAGAGGGGGACTAGCGGGAGGCTTGAGCACCGGGGAGCTGTTTTTT
CASRGGLAGGLSTGELFF
>few|-|TRBV7-9|TRBJ2-7
TGTGCCAGCAGCTTAGCGAGGGGGAGCGAGCAGTACTTC
CASSLARGSEQYF
>-|-|TRBV28|TRBJ2-1
TGTGCCAGCAGTTTGCCCGGGAGCGATGAGCAGTTCTTC
CASSLPGSDEQFF
>-|-|TRBV27|TRBJ2-7
TGTGCCAGCAGACCCCGGGTGGGAGGCCCGCGGGAGCAGTACTTC
CASRPRVGGPREQYF
>few|TRBD2|TRBV9|TRBJ2-2
TGTGCCAGCAGCCCAGGAGGAGCGGGAGGTGCGAACACCGGGGAGCTGTTTTTT
CASSPGGAGGANTGELFF
>-|-|TRBV5-1|TRBJ2-3
TGCGCCAGCAGCTCCATCTCGAGGGGGAGCTCAGATACGCAGTATTTT
CASSSISRGSSDTQYF
>-|-|TRBV6-6|TRBJ2-1
TGTGCCAGCAGTTACGGAGGGGGTTTATACAATGAGCAGTTCTTC
CASSYGGGLYNEQFF
>once|-|TRBV27|TRBJ1-2
TGTGCCAGCAGTTCCCTTGACAGAGCCTATGGCTACACCTTC
CASSSLDRAYGYTF
>-|TRBD2|TRBV7-9|TRBJ2-1
TGTGCCAGCAGCTTGGCGGGGGGGTACAATGAGCAGTTCTTC
CASSLAGGYNEQFF
>-|TRBD1|TRBV6-6|TRBJ1-1
TGTGCCAGCACCCCAGGACAGGGACAAAACACTGAAGCTTTCTTT
CASTPGQGQNTEAFF
>-|-|TRBV18|TRBJ2-6
TGTGCCAGCTCACCCCAGCCCCCAGGTCGAAGTATCGATGGGGCCAACGTCCTGACTTTC
CASSPQPPGRSIDGANVLTF
>-|-|TRBV4-1|TRBJ1-1
TGCGCCAGCAGCCATCTGGGCGCTGAAGCTTTCTTT
CASSHLGAEAFF
>-|-|TRBV5-1|TRBJ1-2
TGCGCCAGCAGCTCCACCGGGGGACCAAGCGGCTACACCTTC
CASSSTGGPSGYTF
>-|-|TRBV6-5|TRBJ2-3
TGTGCCAGCAGTTACTCAGCCAGCGGAGTCACAGATACGCAGTATTTT
CASSYSASGVTDTQYF
>-|TRBD1|TRBV19|TRBJ1-3
TGTGCCAGTAGTGCACAGGGGGCGGAAGGAAACACCATATATTTT
CASSAQGAEGNTIYF
>-|-|TRBV5-6|TRBJ1-2
TGTGCCAGCAGTCCTTTCGCTATCCATGGCTACACCTTC
CASSPFAIHGYTF
>few|-|TRBV19|TRBJ1-1
TGTGCCAGTAGGTGGGGGAACACTGAAGCTTTCTTT
CASRWGNTEAFF
>-|TRBD2|TRBV5-1|TRBJ2-2
TGCGCCAGCAGCTTGGACGGGACTAGCTTCACCGGGGAGCTGTTTTTT
CASSLDGTSFTGELFF
>-|-|TRBV27|TRBJ2-1
TGTGCCAGCAGTTCGAGTCGGGACTCCTACAATGAGCAGTTCTTC
CASSSSRDSYNEQFF
>few|-|TRBV29-1|TRBJ2-7
TGCAGCGTGGAAACTCAACGGCAGGAGCAGTACTTC
CSVETQRQEQYF
>few|TRBD2|TRBV28|TRBJ2-7
TGTGCCAGCAGGGCGGGAGTGTGGGAGCAGTACTTC
CASRAGVWEQYF
>once|-|TRBV6-1|TRBJ1-5
TGTGCCAGCAGTGAAAACCCAGGGGGCAATCAGCCCCAGCATTTT
CASSENPGGNQPQHF
>-|TRBD2|TRBV5-5|TRBJ2-1
TGTGCCAGCAGCTTGGTAGTGGGACTAAGGAATGAGCAGTTCTTC
CASSLVVGLRNEQFF
>-|TRBD2|TRBV6-1|TRBJ2-5
TGTGCCAGCAGTATACTAGCGGGGGATGAGGAGACCCAGTACTTC
CASSILAGDEETQYF
>once|-|TRBV19|TRBJ1-5
TGTGCCAGTAACCCAGGGCCCTTGCTGAAATGGCCAAATCAGCCCCAGCATTTT
CASNPGPLLKWPNQPQHF
>-|TRBD1|TRBV19|TRBJ2-7
TGTGCCAGTAGTATCTCGGGACAGGGGGCCTACGAGCAGTACTTC
CASSISGQGAYEQYF
>-|TRBD2|TRBV7-6|TRBJ2-1
TGTGCCAGCAGCTCCGAACTAGCGGGGGGGCCGAGCCCGGGCCGAACGCACAATGAGCAGTTCTTC
CASSSELAGGPSPGRTHNEQFF
>-|-|TRBV29-1|TRBJ2-3
TGCAGCGTTGATATGGTGAAGAACACAGATACGCAGTATTTT
CSVDMVKNTDTQYF
>-|TRBD2|TRBV28|TRBJ2-1
TGTGCCAGCAGTTTTATCGCGGGAGCTGATGAGCAGTTCTTC
CASSFIAGADEQFF
>-|TRBD1|TRBV5-8|TRBJ1-2
TGTGCCAGCACCCTACCCGGACAGGACGGGTTTGGCTACACCTTC
CASTLPGQDGFGYTF
>-|-|TRBV5-6|TRBJ2-1
TGTGCCAGCAGCTTGGGCAGGCCGAATGAGCAGTTCTTC
CASSLGRPNEQFF
>once|-|TRBV5-1|TRBJ2-1
TGCGCCAGCAGCTTGCAGCCGGGGGCGTCAGTCGTCTACAATGAGCAGTTCTTC
CASSLQPGASVVYNEQFF
>few|TRBD1|TRBV5-1|TRBJ1-1
TGCGCCAGCAGCTTCGGACAGGGTCTCACTGAAGCTTTCTTT
CASSFGQGLTEAFF
>-|-|TRBV2|TRBJ2-5
TGTGCCAGCAAGGGGGGGGTGGTAGAGACCCAGTACTTC
CASKGGVVETQYF
>-|TRBD1|TRBV27|TRBJ2-2
TGTGCCAGCAGTTTATACAGGGGGCTCAGCACCGGGGAGCTGTTTTTT
CASSLYRGLSTGELFF
>-|-|TRBV11-3|TRBJ1-5
TGTGCCAGCAGCTTAGATCGCCGGGCGGGGGAGCCCCAGCATTTT
CASSLDRRAGEPQHF
>-|TRBD1|TRBV18|TRBJ2-7
TGTGCCAGCTCAACTAGGACAGGGGCGGTCGACGAGCAGTACTTC
CASSTRTGAVDEQYF
>-|TRBD2|TRBV14|TRBJ2-7
TGTGCCAGCAGCCGGAAACTAGCGGGGGCCCTTGGAGCGTACTTC
CASSRKLAGALGAYF
>-|TRBD1|TRBV7-9|TRBJ2-5
TGTGCCAGCAGCCTCCCGACAGGGAAAGAGACCCAGTACTTC
CASSLPTGKETQYF
>-|TRBD2|TRBV7-2|TRBJ2-3
TGTGCCAGCAGCAAACCGGGACTAGATACAGATACGCAGTATTTT
CASSKPGLDTDTQYF
>-|-|TRBV5-6|TRBJ2-2
TGTGCCAGCAGCTTGTGGCAGGCGAGGACCGGGGAGCTGTTTTTT
CASSLWQARTGELFF
>-|-|TRBV10-3|TRBJ1-2
TGTGCCATCTGGGCAGGGAGAACACTTAACTATGGCTACACCTTC
CAIWAGRTLNYGYTF
>-|TRBD1|TRBV9|TRBJ2-6
TGTGCCAGCAGCTACCGGGACAGGGGGAATAGTGGGGCCAACGTCCTGACTTTC
CASSYRDRGNSGANVLTF
>-|TRBD1|TRBV30|TRBJ1-1
TGTGCCTGGGGTAGACAGGGGGTATTAAAGTCTGAAGCTTTCTTT
CAWGRQGVLKSEAFF
>-|-|TRBV5-1|TRBJ2-5
TGCGCCAGCAGCTTGGGGGTGGGTCAAGAGACCCAGTACTTC
CASSLGVGQETQYF
>-|-|TRBV6-1|TRBJ2-1
TGTGCCAGCATTGAAACGGCTAACAATGAGCAGTTCTTC
CASIETANNEQFF
>few|-|TRBV30|TRBJ1-5
TGTGCCTGGAGTGTACCCAGGGAGATGTACCAGCCCCAGCATTTT
CAWSVPREMYQPQHF
>-|TRBD1|TRBV11-2|TRBJ1-1
TGTGCCAGCAGCAGAGGACAGGGGTCAACTGAAGCTTTCTTT
CASSRGQGSTEAFF
>-|TRBD1|TRBV29-1|TRBJ1-5
TGCAGCGTTTCCGGAGGACAGGGCCAGAATCAGCCCCAGCATTTT
CSVSGGQGQNQPQHF
>once|TRBD1|TRBV29-1|TRBJ1-2
TGCAGCGCCGGGTTCCAGGGGGCGCCGGATGGCTACACCTTC
CSAGFQGAPDGYTF
>once|TRBD2|TRBV7-8|TRBJ2-6
TGTGCCAGCAGCTTTCGGGCGGCGAGCGGGAGCTCTGGGGCCAACGTCCTGACTTTC
CASSFRAASGSSGANVLTF